The 32 T cell receptor beta chains listed next were all sequenced from one sample in a study of early T cells in non-severe SARS-CoV-2 infection. TCRdb processed the 5' RACE reads anew with MiXCR; each CDR3 protein has one entry. The table includes some 30,000 distinct CDR3 sequences, around 7% detected once. Sequencing was done on a sample of whole blood. The receptors derive from an adult who was a healthcare worker with PCR-confirmed SARS-CoV-2 infection or an uninfected control (not recorded which).

This clonotype was counted at least ten times. V usage is TRBV20-1 and J usage is TRBJ2-7; no firm D call. V lost 2 bases and J lost 0, with 11 bases in between. CDR3 length: 14 amino acids. Germline CDR1 is DFQATT and CDR2 is SNEGSKA (reference sequence). The CDR3 nucleotides read TGCAGTGCTAGACGGGCCCTCCACTCCTACGAGCAGTACTTC. Encoded protein: CSARRALHSYEQYF.

The table lists this clonotype with many counts. The chain uses TRBV4-1 and TRBJ1-2; 8 bases map to TRBD1. This CDR3 has 15 amino acids. Trimming took 3 bases from V and 3 from J; bases not matched to a gene: 6. CDR1 is MGHRA, CDR2 YSYEKL, per germline. CDR3 DNA: TGCGCCAGCAGCCAGGGGACAGGCTTTGACTATGGCTACACCTTC. Residues: CASSQGTGFDYGYTF.

Many counts were recorded for this clonotype. The chain recombines TRBV6-6 with TRBJ2-3, with TRBD2 as a possible D gene (5 bases). Germline V lookup: CDR1 MNHNY, CDR2 SVGAGI (reference sequence). The V end lost 6 bases, the J end lost 4 bases, and 8 bases lay between the germline ends. CDR3 size: 12 residues. The DNA of the CDR3 is TGTGCCAGCAGCACGGGGTCAGATACGCAGTATTTT. This codes for CASSTGSDTQYF.

Ten or more counts support this clonotype. This chain connects TRBV20-1 to TRBJ2-7, with D possibly TRBD2 on 6 matching bases. The CDR3 covers 10 residues. Trimming removed 6 bases at V and 5 bases at J, with 8 bases between. Germline CDR1 DFQATT, CDR2 SNEGSKA (reference sequence). CDR3 coding DNA: TGCAGTGCGGGAGGTCACGAGCAGTACTTC. This codes for CSAGGHEQYF.

This clonotype was recorded many times. V usage is TRBV12-3 or TRBV12-4 and J usage is TRBJ2-3; D perhaps matches TRBD1 (5 bases). This CDR3 is built from 11 residues. Trimming pared 8 bases from V and 4 bases from J, leaving 7 bases between. CDR3 nucleotides: TGTGCCAGCGGGGCCGCAGATACGCAGTATTTT. It encodes CASGAADTQYF.

The rearrangement joins TRBV18 to TRBJ2-6; 12 bases match TRBD1. Germline lookup yields CDR1 KGHSH and CDR2 LQKENI. The V gene end was trimmed by 7 bases and the J gene end by 3 bases; junction bases not matched to a gene: 4. CDR3 size: 16 residues. Here the CDR3 reads CASLGQGAFGANVLTF. Here the CDR3 DNA reads TGTGCCAGCTTGGGACAGGGGGCCTTTGGGGCCAACGTCCTGACTTTC.

This clonotype has more than one count but fewer than ten. The chain recombines TRBV10-1 with TRBJ2-1, with TRBD2 identical over 10 bases. The CDR3 is 15 amino acids. Germline V gene sequence: CDR1 WNHNN, CDR2 SYGVQD (reference sequence). The trim removed 2 bases at V and 8 bases at J, leaving 6 bases unmatched. CDR3 loop: CASSETASGRDEQFF. Written as DNA, the CDR3 is TGCGCCAGCAGTGAGACGGCTAGCGGGAGAGATGAGCAGTTCTTC.

V gene TRBV19 combines with J gene TRBJ2-1; D unresolved. Trimming pared 1 base from V and 0 bases from J, leaving 10 bases between. Germline CDR1 reads LNHDA; CDR2 reads SQIVND (reference sequence). The CDR3 runs 16 residues. The CDR3 is CASSIGLLVSYNEQFF. DNA for the CDR3: TGTGCCAGTAGTATAGGACTCTTAGTCTCCTACAATGAGCAGTTCTTC.

This clonotype was seen repeatedly, ten times or more. This chain links TRBV15 with TRBJ2-7; the D is unclear. The V end was cut by 1 base, the J end by 3 bases, with 13 bases between. This CDR3 region has 15 residues. The germline V gene has CDR1 LNHNV and CDR2 YYDKDF (reference sequence). The CDR3 DNA reads as TGTGCCACCAGCAGAGGTGCAGGTGTTAACTACGAGCAGTACTTC. It encodes CATSRGAGVNYEQYF.

This clonotype was picked up many times. The chain couples TRBV7-9 to TRBJ1-2, with 10 positions matching TRBD1. CDR1 SEHNR and CDR2 FQNEAQ come from the germline V gene (reference sequence). Trimming took 3 bases from V and 5 from J; bases not matched to a gene: 6. This CDR3 is built from 15 residues. The CDR3 DNA reads TGTGCCAGCAGCTTTCGAAGGGGACAGGGGTATGGCTACACCTTC. Encoded protein: CASSFRRGQGYGYTF.

This clonotype was recorded at least ten times. The chain employs TRBV24-1 and TRBJ2-1; no reliable D call. Germline values: CDR1 KGHDR, CDR2 SFDVKD. V was clipped by 1 base and J by 5 bases, with 5 bases between them. The CDR3 covers 13 residues. The CDR3 reads CATSDFIDNEQFF. The CDR3 coding sequence is TGTGCCACCAGTGATTTCATTGACAATGAGCAGTTCTTC.

This clonotype showed up many times. This chain joins TRBV4-1 and TRBJ1-5; the match to TRBD1 covers 8 bases. The CDR3 length is 17 residues. J lost 5 bases, V lost 1 base, and 10 bases had no gene match. Germline CDR1 reads MGHRA; CDR2 reads YSYEKL. The CDR3 nucleotides read TGCGCCAGCAGCCAAGGTCGGGGCAGGGGGCAGTATCAGCCCCAGCATTTT. Encoded protein: CASSQGRGRGQYQPQHF.

This clonotype has at least ten counts. The chain links TRBV7-2 to TRBJ2-1; D is ambiguous. Germline values: CDR1 SGHTA, CDR2 FQGNSA. The CDR3 runs to 13 residues. The V and J ends lost 1 base and 10 bases respectively, with 11 bases between them. CDR3: CASSLDRRLEQFF. The CDR3 coding sequence is TGTGCCAGCAGCTTAGACAGACGACTGGAGCAGTTCTTC.

This clonotype was seen ten or more times. This chain uses TRBV7-3 with TRBJ2-5; a possible D gene is TRBD2 (6 bases). Germline V gene data show CDR1 as SGHTA and CDR2 as FQGTGA. Trimming took off 1 base at V and 1 base at J, with 7 bases between the two ends. This CDR3 spans 14 amino acids. The CDR3 sequence is CASSLMGGQETQYF. As DNA, the CDR3 is TGTGCCAGCAGCTTAATGGGAGGCCAAGAGACCCAGTACTTC.

This clonotype was counted ten times or more. The CDR3 sequence: CASSLGQSGGSEAFF. CDR3 coding DNA: TGTGCCAGCAGCTTAGGCCAAAGCGGGGGGTCTGAAGCTTTCTTT. The chain has TRBV11-3 and TRBJ1-1; a weak D match, TRBD1 (5 bases). The CDR3 covers 15 residues. Germline CDR1 is SGHNT and CDR2 is YENEEA. V was shortened by 1 base and J by 6 bases, with 15 bases between the two germline ends.

The sample holds many counts of this clonotype. The DNA for the CDR3 is TGTGCCAGCAGTGAAGCTGTGAGGGGAGCGACAGATACGCAGTATTTT. This sequence encodes CASSEAVRGATDTQYF. V usage is TRBV2 and J usage is TRBJ2-3, with D perhaps being TRBD1 or TRBD2 (5 bases each). V shed 0 bases and J shed 3 bases, with 13 bases lying between them. The CDR3 has 16 amino acids. Germline values: CDR1 SNHLY, CDR2 FYNNEI.

Ten or more counts support this clonotype. The J gene is TRBJ1-4, the V gene TRBV3-1, with TRBD1 identical over 8 bases. V shed 4 bases and J 8 bases; nucleotides not matched to a gene: 9. Looked up from germline, CDR1 is LGHDT and CDR2 is YNNKEL (reference sequence). The CDR3 runs to 15 residues. DNA for the CDR3: TGTGCCAGCAGCCCAGACAGGGGTCGTCGGGAAAAACTGTTTTTT. Its translation: CASSPDRGRREKLFF.

This clonotype was seen repeatedly, ten times or more. This chain connects TRBV7-6 to TRBJ2-3; D is unresolved. The CDR3 spans 12 residues. With 2 bases removed from V and 7 bases from J, the gap between germline ends came to 7 bases. From germline, CDR1 is SGHVS and CDR2 FNYEAQ. The CDR3 coding sequence is TGTGCCAGCAGCTTATATACCCATACGCAGTATTTT. Translated: CASSLYTHTQYF.

The chain is built from TRBV7-8 and TRBJ2-2; no clear D. V was pared by 4 bases and J by 5 bases, with 11 bases between. The CDR3 loop spans 14 amino acids. The germline V gene encodes CDR1 SGHVS and CDR2 FQNEAQ. DNA of the CDR3: TGTGCCAGCAGCTCCACCTGGGGAACCGGGGAGCTGTTTTTT. It specifies CASSSTWGTGELFF.

There are many counts of this clonotype. The V call is TRBV7-8, the J call TRBJ2-1; 11 bases line up with TRBD2. CDR1 SGHVS and CDR2 FQNEAQ come from the germline V gene. The CDR3 extends over 16 amino acids. The V and J ends lost 2 bases and 4 bases, in that order; junction bases with no gene match: 4. CDR3 sequence reads: CASSLRTSGRYNEQFF. The CDR3 DNA is TGTGCCAGCAGCTTAAGGACTAGCGGGCGTTACAATGAGCAGTTCTTC.

A few counts support this clonotype. The rearrangement links TRBV4-1 to TRBJ1-4; maybe TRBD1 (5 bases). V lost 1 base, J lost 4 bases, and 13 bases lay in between. This CDR3 has 16 amino acids. Germline V lookup: CDR1 MGHRA, CDR2 YSYEKL. This chain's CDR3 is CASSQVLRRDNEKLFF. The CDR3 DNA reads TGCGCCAGCAGCCAAGTTTTGCGCAGGGATAATGAAAAACTGTTTTTT.

This clonotype was counted at least ten times. V usage is TRBV20-1 and J usage is TRBJ2-5, with D perhaps matching TRBD1 (5 bases). This CDR3 contains 12 residues. Germline V gene sequence: CDR1 DFQATT, CDR2 SNEGSKA (reference sequence). V was cut by 3 bases and J by 2 bases, with 7 bases left in between. CDR3 region: CSASRQQETQYF. The CDR3 DNA reads as TGCAGTGCTAGTAGACAGCAAGAGACCCAGTACTTC.

Judged by abundance, this clonotype is medium-sized (0.01 to 0.1%). J is TRBJ2-1 and V is TRBV20-1, with TRBD1 matching 7 bases. The CDR3 has 16 amino acids. After removal of 6 bases from V and 1 base from J, the junction contained 12 bases not matched to a gene. Germline V lookup: CDR1 DFQATT, CDR2 SNEGSKA (reference sequence). The CDR3: CSAPRTGPGSYNEQFF. The CDR3 bases are TGCAGTGCCCCTCGGACAGGACCGGGGTCCTACAATGAGCAGTTCTTC.

In this sample, this clonotype turned up a few times. The chain recombines TRBV4-3 with TRBJ2-7; unclear D gene. This CDR3 is 16 amino acids long. V was shortened by 0 bases and J by 1 base, with 13 bases between the two germline ends. In germline, CDR1 is LGHNA, CDR2 YSLEER. The CDR3 nucleotides read TGCGCCAGCAGCCAAGAGGTTCAGACGCCTTCCTACGAGCAGTACTTC. It is translated as CASSQEVQTPSYEQYF.

This chain joins TRBV6-2 or TRBV6-3 and TRBJ1-1, with D maybe TRBD1 (6 bases). Trimming took off 5 bases at V and 8 bases at J, with 9 bases between the two ends. Germline V CDR1 and CDR2: MNHEY, SVGEGT. The CDR3 totals 11 residues. CDR3: CASSLDREAFF. In DNA form, the CDR3 reads TGTGCCAGCAGTCTCGACAGGGAAGCTTTCTTT.

This chain connects TRBV5-4 to TRBJ1-1; D gene ambiguous. Germline V CDR1 and CDR2: SGHNT, YYREEE (reference sequence). The CDR3 consists of 13 residues. V gave up 4 bases and J gave up 1 base, with 8 bases separating them. The CDR3 loop is CASSVQENTEAFF. The CDR3 DNA reads TGTGCCAGCAGCGTTCAGGAGAACACTGAAGCTTTCTTT.

The chain links TRBV6-2 or TRBV6-3 to TRBJ2-7; TRBD2 agrees at 13 bases. V trimming: 5 bases; J trimming: 1 base; junction bases outside the gene matches: 5. The CDR3 consists of 16 residues. The germline V gene encodes CDR1 MNHEY and CDR2 SVGEGT. Here the CDR3 DNA reads TGTGCCAGCAGTCGGACTAGCGGGAGTGGTTCCTACGAGCAGTACTTC. Protein product: CASSRTSGSGSYEQYF.

The rearrangement joins TRBV5-5 to TRBJ2-7, with no clear D. The V and J ends lost 0 bases and 7 bases respectively, with 11 bases between them. Germline V gene lookup returns CDR1 SGHKS and CDR2 YYEKEE (reference sequence). CDR3 size: 13 residues. The CDR3 nucleotides are TGTGCCAGCAGCTTGGACAGTCTTCGGGAGCAGTACTTC. The encoded protein is CASSLDSLREQYF.

This clonotype was detected ten times or more. This chain links TRBV4-1 with TRBJ2-7; D remains ambiguous. Germline assignment: CDR1 MGHRA and CDR2 YSYEKL. Trimming left V 4 bases short and J 0 bases short, with 10 bases between. There are 14 residues in the CDR3. CDR3 sequence (DNA): TGCGCCAGCAGCCCCCAGGCATACTCCTACGAGCAGTACTTC. This codes for CASSPQAYSYEQYF.

This clonotype was picked up many times. The chain carries TRBV7-8 and TRBJ2-5; 13 bases agree with TRBD2. Germline V gene sequence: CDR1 SGHVS, CDR2 FQNEAQ. This CDR3 contains 14 residues. Trimming at V came to 5 bases and at J to 8 bases, leaving 5 bases not matched to a gene. CDR3 coding DNA: TGTGCCAGCAGCACTAGCGGGAGGGCAGTAACCCAGTACTTC. Translating gives CASSTSGRAVTQYF.

This clonotype was seen repeatedly, ten times or more. This chain uses TRBV20-1 with TRBJ1-6, with D possibly TRBD1 on 6 matching bases. The CDR3 totals 14 residues. The V and J ends lost 5 bases and 7 bases respectively, with 15 bases between them. CDR1 and CDR2 from the germline V gene are DFQATT and SNEGSKA (reference sequence). The CDR3 sequence: CSAARQVANSPLHF. The CDR3 DNA is TGCAGTGCTGCGAGACAGGTCGCGAATTCACCCCTCCACTTT.

This clonotype was seen at least ten times. The rearrangement joins TRBV7-9 to TRBJ2-7; D is uncertain. CDR1 and CDR2 from the germline V gene are SEHNR and FQNEAQ (reference sequence). V was shortened by 5 bases and J by 2 bases, with 10 bases between the two germline ends. The CDR3 length is 13 residues. The CDR3 here is CASSPRRTYEQYF. DNA of the CDR3: TGTGCCAGCAGCCCACGAAGGACCTACGAGCAGTACTTC. Drawing the rest from reference TRBV7-9 and TRBJ2-7, the complete variable domain is DTGVSQNPRHKITKRGQNVTFRCDPISEHNRLYWYRQTLGQGPEFLTYFQNEAQLEKSRLLSDRFSAERPKGSFSTLEIQRTEQGDSAMYLCASSPRRTYEQYFGPGTRLTVT.